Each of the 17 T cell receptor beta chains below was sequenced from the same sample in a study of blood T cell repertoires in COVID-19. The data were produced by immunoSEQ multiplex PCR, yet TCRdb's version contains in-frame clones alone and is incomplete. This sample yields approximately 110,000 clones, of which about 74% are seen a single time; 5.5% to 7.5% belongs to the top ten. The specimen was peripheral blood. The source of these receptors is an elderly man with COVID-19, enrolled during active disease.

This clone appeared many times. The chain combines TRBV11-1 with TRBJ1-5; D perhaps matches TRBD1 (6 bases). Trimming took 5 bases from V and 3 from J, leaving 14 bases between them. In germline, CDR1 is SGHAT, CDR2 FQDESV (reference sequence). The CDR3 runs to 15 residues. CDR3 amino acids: CASSADSGANQPQHF. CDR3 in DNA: TGTGCCAGCAGCGCGGACAGTGGGGCCAATCAGCCCCAGCATTTT.

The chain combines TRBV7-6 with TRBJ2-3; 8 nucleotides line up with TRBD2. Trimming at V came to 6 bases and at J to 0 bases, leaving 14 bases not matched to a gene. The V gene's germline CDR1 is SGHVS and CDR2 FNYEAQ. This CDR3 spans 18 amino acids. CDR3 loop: CASSPYALAGRSTDTQYF. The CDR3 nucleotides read TGTGCCAGCAGTCCTTATGCCTTAGCGGGACGGAGCACAGATACGCAGTATTTT.

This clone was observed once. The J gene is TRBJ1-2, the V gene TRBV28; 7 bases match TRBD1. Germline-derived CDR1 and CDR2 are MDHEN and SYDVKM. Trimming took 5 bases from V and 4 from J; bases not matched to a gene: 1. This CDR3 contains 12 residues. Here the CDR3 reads CASSGTVYGYTF. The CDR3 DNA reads TGTGCCAGCAGTGGGACAGTCTATGGCTACACCTTC.

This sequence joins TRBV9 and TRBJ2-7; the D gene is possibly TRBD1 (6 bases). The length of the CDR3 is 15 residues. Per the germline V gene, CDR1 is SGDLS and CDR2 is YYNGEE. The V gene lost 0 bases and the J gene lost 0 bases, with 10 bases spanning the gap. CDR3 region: CASSVGVTGSYEQYF. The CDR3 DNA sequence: TGTGCCAGCAGCGTAGGCGTGACAGGCTCCTACGAGCAGTACTTC.

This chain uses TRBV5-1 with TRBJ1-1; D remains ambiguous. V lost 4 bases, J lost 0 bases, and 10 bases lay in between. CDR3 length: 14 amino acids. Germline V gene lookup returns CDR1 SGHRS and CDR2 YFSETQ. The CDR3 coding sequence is TGCGCCAGCAGCATTACACCCGTGAACACTGAAGCTTTCTTT. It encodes CASSITPVNTEAFF.

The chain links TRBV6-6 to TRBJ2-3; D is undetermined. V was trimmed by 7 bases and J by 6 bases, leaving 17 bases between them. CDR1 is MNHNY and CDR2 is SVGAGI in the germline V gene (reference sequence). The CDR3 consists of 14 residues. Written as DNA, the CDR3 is TGTGCCAGCACCACGCTCCGGAGATCGGATACGCAGTATTTT. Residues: CASTTLRRSDTQYF.

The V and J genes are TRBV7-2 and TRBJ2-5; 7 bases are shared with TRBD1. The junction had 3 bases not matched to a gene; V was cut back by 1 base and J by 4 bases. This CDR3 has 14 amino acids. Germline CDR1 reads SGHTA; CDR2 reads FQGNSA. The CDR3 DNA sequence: TGTGCCAGCAGCTTAGGAGGGGGCCCAGAGACCCAGTACTTC. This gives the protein CASSLGGGPETQYF.

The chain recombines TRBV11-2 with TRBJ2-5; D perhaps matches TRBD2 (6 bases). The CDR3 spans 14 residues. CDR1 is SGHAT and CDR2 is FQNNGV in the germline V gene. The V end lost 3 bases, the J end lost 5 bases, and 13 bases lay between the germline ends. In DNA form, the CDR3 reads TGTGCCAGCAGCTTGGGGGGAGCGCAGGAGACCCAGTACTTC. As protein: CASSLGGAQETQYF.

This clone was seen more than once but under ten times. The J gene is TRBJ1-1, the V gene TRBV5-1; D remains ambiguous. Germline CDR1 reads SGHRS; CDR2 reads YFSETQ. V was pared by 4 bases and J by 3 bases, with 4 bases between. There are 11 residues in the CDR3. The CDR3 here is CASSQDTEAFF. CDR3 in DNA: TGCGCCAGCAGCCAGGACACTGAAGCTTTCTTT.

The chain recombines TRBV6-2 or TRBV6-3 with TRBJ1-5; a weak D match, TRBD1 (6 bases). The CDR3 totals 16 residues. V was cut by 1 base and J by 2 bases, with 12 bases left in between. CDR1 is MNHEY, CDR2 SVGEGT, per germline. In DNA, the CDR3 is TGTGCCAGCAGTTACTGGCAAGGGGGTGGCAATCAGCCCCAGCATTTT. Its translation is CASSYWQGGGNQPQHF.

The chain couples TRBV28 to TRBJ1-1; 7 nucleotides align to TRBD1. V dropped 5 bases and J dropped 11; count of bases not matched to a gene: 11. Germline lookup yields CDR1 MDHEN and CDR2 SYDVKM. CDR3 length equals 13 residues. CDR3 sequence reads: CASSTGQELNAFF. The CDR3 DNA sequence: TGTGCCAGCAGTACAGGACAGGAATTGAATGCTTTCTTT.

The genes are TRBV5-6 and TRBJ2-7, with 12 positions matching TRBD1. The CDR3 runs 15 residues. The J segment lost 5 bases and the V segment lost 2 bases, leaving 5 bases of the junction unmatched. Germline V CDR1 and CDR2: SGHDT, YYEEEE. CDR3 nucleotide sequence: TGTGCCAGCAGCTTAGTGGGACAGGGGGCGGACGAGCAGTACTTC. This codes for CASSLVGQGADEQYF.

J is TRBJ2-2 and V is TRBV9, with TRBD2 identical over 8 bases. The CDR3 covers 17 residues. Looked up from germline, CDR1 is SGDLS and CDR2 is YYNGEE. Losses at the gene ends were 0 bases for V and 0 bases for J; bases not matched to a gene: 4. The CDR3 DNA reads TGTGCCAGCAGCGTAGTTCCCGGGGGGGCGAACACCGGGGAGCTGTTTTTT. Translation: CASSVVPGGANTGELFF.

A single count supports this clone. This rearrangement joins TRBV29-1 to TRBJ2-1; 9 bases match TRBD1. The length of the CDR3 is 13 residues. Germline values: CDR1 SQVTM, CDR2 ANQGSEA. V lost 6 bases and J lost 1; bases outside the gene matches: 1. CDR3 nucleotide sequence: TGCAGCGTCGACAGGGGGTCCTACAATGAGCAGTTCTTC. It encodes CSVDRGSYNEQFF.

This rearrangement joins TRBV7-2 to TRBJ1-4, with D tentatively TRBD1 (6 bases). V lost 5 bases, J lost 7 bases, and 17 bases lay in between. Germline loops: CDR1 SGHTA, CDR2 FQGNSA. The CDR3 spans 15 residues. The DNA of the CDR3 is TGTGCCAGCAGCCTCAACTCCCTCAGGGGTGAAAAACTGTTTTTT. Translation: CASSLNSLRGEKLFF.

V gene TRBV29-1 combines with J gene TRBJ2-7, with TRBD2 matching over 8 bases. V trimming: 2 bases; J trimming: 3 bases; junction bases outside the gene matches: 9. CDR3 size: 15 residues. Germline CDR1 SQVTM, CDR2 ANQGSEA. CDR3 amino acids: CSVERGTSGSYEQYF. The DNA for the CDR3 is TGCAGCGTTGAAAGGGGAACTAGCGGAAGCTACGAGCAGTACTTC.

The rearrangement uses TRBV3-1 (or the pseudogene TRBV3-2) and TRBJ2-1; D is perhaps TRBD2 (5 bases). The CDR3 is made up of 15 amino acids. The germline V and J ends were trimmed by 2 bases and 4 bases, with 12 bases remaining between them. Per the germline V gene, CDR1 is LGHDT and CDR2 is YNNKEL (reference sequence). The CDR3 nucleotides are TGTGCCAGCAGCCAAAGCCCAGCGGTGTACAATGAGCAGTTCTTC. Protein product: CASSQSPAVYNEQFF.